This T cell receptor (beta chain) was retrieved from a study of blood T cells in healthy people across ages. Worth noting for this clonotype: Its matching antigen is unknown.

V was cut by 8 bases and J by 2 bases, with 21 bases left in between. This CDR3 is 16 amino acids long. Germline-derived CDR1 and CDR2 are MNHNY and SVGAGI (reference sequence). The use of a sample-barcoded 5' primer and a J-beta primer mix characterized a second PCR of roughly 7 to 12 cycles. TCRdb passed the 5' RACE reads through MiXCR, listing each CDR3 protein once. This table holds some 1,800,000 distinct CDR3 sequences, about two fifths found once. Study results and limitations: Estimates of diversity drawn from one million T cells were considered underestimates. Because donor CMV status was unknown, expanded clonotype changes were possibly confounded.

The sequenced material came from blood. The rearrangement links TRBV6-6 to TRBJ1-1; D remains ambiguous. This sequence originates from a human donor in good health. The CDR3 DNA reads as TGTGCCAGCCTCAGCCCCGGTCCGTCCCCAAACACTGAAGCTTTCTTT. This codes for CASLSPGPSPNTEAFF.